This TCR beta chain was documented in a study of Ad26.COV2.S vaccination and SARS-CoV-2 variants. Study details: Participants got Ad26.COV2.S intramuscularly, once or twice 56 days apart. Study-level findings and limits: Total responses of T cells may have been underestimated by the analyses of TCR breadth and depth.

This table comes from immunoSEQ multiplex PCR, and its TCRdb copy is limited to in-frame clones, with some not included. The table has 500,000 or so clones, 89% seen once. The treatment is: approximately 18 received Ad26.COV2.S at low or high dose, single or two shots; about 5 received placebo; per-sample allocation not given. Sampling happened 63 days after the first vaccine or placebo injection. Donation was by an adult aged 18-55 years who was in Boston. Vaccination employed an Ad26 vector expressing the Wuhan-strain SARS-CoV-2 spike. Details on this clone: Its antigen is currently unknown.

The sequence came from a person aged 18 to 59 who received the Ad26.COV2.S COVID-19 vaccine or a placebo. The specimen comprised peripheral blood, sampled in a trial of Ad26.COV2.S vaccine versus placebo.

The CDR3: CASSNPGTGLKTNEKLFF. CDR3 nucleotides: TGTGCCAGCAGCAACCCCGGGACAGGGTTGAAAACTAATGAAAAACTGTTTTTT. The chain is built from TRBV21-1 and TRBJ1-4; the table calls TRBD1, which could not be checked here. TRBV21-1 is noted as a pseudogene. The CDR3 has 18 amino acids.